These T cell receptor beta chains were read from a single sample in a study of identical twins. Each CDR3 protein is one row after TCRdb ran MiXCR on the 5' RACE reads. The sample holds approximately 1.8 million distinct CDR3 sequences, around 29% seen once. Input material: cord blood. These receptors all come from a newborn girl in good health. CDR3s include the opening cysteine and the closing phenylalanine or tryptophan. The D gene is left open where the match is weak. Rows give clone size only sometimes, using once, few, many, or a class for an expanded clone.

d_call clone_size j_call v_call cdr3_nt cdr3_aa
TRBD2 . TRBJ2-1 TRBV7-9 TGTGCCAGCAGCTTAGTGCGTTATCGGAGGGAGGGCCTCCTCTACAATGAGCAGTTCTTC CASSLVRYRREGLLYNEQFF
. few TRBJ2-2 TRBV5-1 TGCGCCAGCAGCTATCCGGCCGGGGAGCTGTTTTTT CASSYPAGELFF
TRBD2 few TRBJ2-1 TRBV10-3 TGTGCCATCAAGGTCAGCGGGGGGAACAATGAGCAGTTCTTC CAIKVSGGNNEQFF
TRBD1 once TRBJ1-1 TRBV28 TGTGCCAGCAAGGACAGGGGGCCTTACACTGAAGCTTTCTTT CASKDRGPYTEAFF
. few TRBJ2-4 TRBV20-1 TGCAGTGCTCCCCCCAGCGGGCTAGCCAAAAACATTCAGTACTTC CSAPPSGLAKNIQYF
. few TRBJ1-2 TRBV25-1 TGTGCCAGCAGTGAATTCGGGGGCTACTATGGCTACACCTTC CASSEFGGYYGYTF
TRBD1 . TRBJ2-5 TRBV6-5 TGTGCCAGCAGCCAGGGACAGGGGATGTACCAAGAGACCCAGTACTTC CASSQGQGMYQETQYF
TRBD2 many TRBJ2-1 TRBV7-2 TGTGCCAGCACATTAGCGGGAGATTACAATGAGCAGTTCTTC CASTLAGDYNEQFF
. . TRBJ1-3 TRBV7-2 TGTGCCAGCAGCTTAGCGGGGCAGTCCTCCGCTGGAAACACCATATATTTT CASSLAGQSSAGNTIYF
TRBD2 . TRBJ2-2 TRBV4-1 TGCGCCAGCAGCCAAGAAGGAGGAACGGGACTAGCTAACACCGGGGAGCTGTTTTTT CASSQEGGTGLANTGELFF
TRBD2 few TRBJ2-5 TRBV20-1 TGCAGTGCTAGAGCCGGGACTAGCGGGGCGCAGTACTTC CSARAGTSGAQYF
TRBD1 . TRBJ2-3 TRBV28 TGTGCCGGCGCCCGGGACAGGGGGCAAGTGGGCACAGATACGCAGTATTTT CAGARDRGQVGTDTQYF
. . TRBJ2-1 TRBV7-2 TGTGCCAGCAGCTTAATGAGTCCGGGGGTCTACGAGCAGTTCTTC CASSLMSPGVYEQFF
. few TRBJ2-5 TRBV28 TGTGCCAGCAGCAACCGACGCGCAGGGCAGTACTTC CASSNRRAGQYF
TRBD2 few TRBJ2-3 TRBV5-6 TGTGCCAGCAGCTTGAGGCGGGAGTTTGACACAGATACGCAGTATTTT CASSLRREFDTDTQYF
. few TRBJ2-3 TRBV12-3/TRBV12-4 TGTGCCAGCAGTCAAGCGGGCCTGGCCCTCAGAAGTCAGTATTTT CASSQAGLALRSQYF
TRBD1 . TRBJ1-2 TRBV20-1 TGCAGTGCTAGAGAGCAAGGGCTGGACAGGGGGAATGGCTACACCTTC CSAREQGLDRGNGYTF
TRBD2 few TRBJ2-7 TRBV7-9 TGTGCCAGCAGCTTAGGGTCAGGACTAGCGGCATCCCGTACCTACGAGCAGTACTTC CASSLGSGLAASRTYEQYF
TRBD1 many TRBJ1-2 TRBV3-1 TGTGCCAGCAGCGACAGGGTAAACTATGGCTACACCTTC CASSDRVNYGYTF
. few TRBJ1-2 TRBV28 TGTGTTAGCGGAAAAACAGATGGCTACACCTTC CVSGKTDGYTF
. . TRBJ2-2 TRBV6-6 TGTGCCAGCAGTCCCTCCCGGCGGGGGAACACCGGGGAGCTGTTTTTT CASSPSRRGNTGELFF
. few TRBJ1-2 TRBV28 TGTGCCACCCAAACTATGCGGGGTTGGGGATATGGCTACACCTTC CATQTMRGWGYGYTF
. . TRBJ2-3 TRBV9 TGTGCCAGCAGCGTAGATGGAAGAGCTAGCACAGATACGCAGTATTTT CASSVDGRASTDTQYF
TRBD1 few TRBJ1-1 TRBV7-6 TGTGCCAGCAGCTTTAACCCCGGGACAGGGGTGTTTGGAGCTTTCTTT CASSFNPGTGVFGAFF
TRBD2 . TRBJ2-2 TRBV15 TGTGCCACCAGCAGAGCCGGGACTAGCGGAAGTACCGGGGAGCTGTTTTTT CATSRAGTSGSTGELFF
. few TRBJ2-7 TRBV6-2/TRBV6-3 TGTGCCAGCAGTTACTCCCGACTAGGGGCCCGCTACGAGCAGTACTTC CASSYSRLGARYEQYF
. . TRBJ1-5 TRBV19 TGTGCCAGTAGTATAAGGGTTGGCAATCAGCCCCAGCATTTT CASSIRVGNQPQHF
. . TRBJ1-1 TRBV2 TGTGCCAGCCGCAGCCGTGGGGGGGACACCGAAGCTTTCTTT CASRSRGGDTEAFF
TRBD2 . TRBJ2-3 TRBV6-1 TGTGCCAGCAGTGAAATGACTAGCGGGGGTCCCACAGATACGCAGTATTTT CASSEMTSGGPTDTQYF
. . TRBJ1-5 TRBV2 TGTGCCAGCAGTGAAGCGCTTGGGTTGCCCCAGCATTTT CASSEALGLPQHF
. . TRBJ1-5 TRBV20-1 TGCAGTGCTAGAGATTTGGGCTTGCAGCCCCAGCATTTT CSARDLGLQPQHF
TRBD1 . TRBJ1-4 TRBV20-1 TGCAGTGCTTTCACACTGGGGACAGGGGGCCTTAATGAAAAACTGTTTTTT CSAFTLGTGGLNEKLFF
TRBD2 . TRBJ2-7 TRBV4-1 TGCGCCAGCAGCTCCTTTCCTAGCGGGAGCTCCTACGAGCAGTACTTC CASSSFPSGSSYEQYF
TRBD1 . TRBJ1-2 TRBV2 TGTGCCAGCAGTTATAAAGGGGGCGCGGGTGGCTACACCTTC CASSYKGGAGGYTF
. . TRBJ1-2 TRBV28 TGTGCCACCGGGACGTGGGCTGGCTACACCTTC CATGTWAGYTF
. . TRBJ1-5 TRBV12-3/TRBV12-4 TGTGCCAGCAGCTCCGGAGAATGGCAGCCCCAGCATTTT CASSSGEWQPQHF
TRBD1 few TRBJ2-1 TRBV15 TGTGCCACCAGACGAGGACAGGATTTCTACAATGAGCAGTTCTTC CATRRGQDFYNEQFF
. many TRBJ2-3 TRBV7-2 TGTGCCAGCAGCTTAGTCTCTACAAAGACAGTGGCCGGCGATACGCAGTATTTT CASSLVSTKTVAGDTQYF
. many TRBJ1-2 TRBV6-1 TGTGCCAGCATTCCAGGGTTTAAGGACTATGGCTACACCTTC CASIPGFKDYGYTF
. many TRBJ2-3 TRBV24-1 TGTGCCACCAGTGATTTGCATCTAGGGGGCACAGATACGCAGTATTTT CATSDLHLGGTDTQYF
. few TRBJ2-7 TRBV20-1 TGCAGTGCTCCCCGGTCGGGCAGCTCCTACGAGCAGTACTTC CSAPRSGSSYEQYF
TRBD1 . TRBJ2-7 TRBV3-1 TGTGCCAGCAGCCCCCGCCCCGAGACAGGGGTCTACGAGCAGTACTTC CASSPRPETGVYEQYF
. . TRBJ1-5 TRBV4-2 TGTGCCAGCAGCCAAGAGTGGGGGGCTAAGCAGCCCCAGCATTTT CASSQEWGAKQPQHF
. few TRBJ2-1 TRBV24-1 TGTGCCACCAGTGGGGGGGGACAGGACAATGAGCAGTTCTTC CATSGGGQDNEQFF
. many TRBJ2-6 TRBV11-2 TGTGCCAGCAGCTCTTTGGGTGTAGTGACCAACGTCCTGACTTTC CASSSLGVVTNVLTF
. few TRBJ2-7 TRBV27 TGTGCCAGCAGTTTATCTTGGCAGGGTGGCTACGAGCAGTACTTC CASSLSWQGGYEQYF
TRBD2 . TRBJ2-1 TRBV4-2 TGTGCCAGCAGCCCCGGGACTATCATTAGCAATGAGCAGTTCTTC CASSPGTIISNEQFF
. . TRBJ1-6 TRBV12-3/TRBV12-4 TGTGCCAGCAGTCTTACAGTGCGCCTCCACTTT CASSLTVRLHF
. few TRBJ2-7 TRBV28 TGTGCCAGCAGTTTATTCCGTAAACCCCCTCGGACAGCATCCCGCGAGCAGTACTTC CASSLFRKPPRTASREQYF
TRBD1 . TRBJ2-7 TRBV6-5 TGTGCCAGCACCGGGGACAGGAACAATGAGCAGTACTTC CASTGDRNNEQYF
TRBD1 once TRBJ1-2 TRBV2 TGTGCCAGCAGTGGGGACAGCGTGGGTTATGGCTACACCTTC CASSGDSVGYGYTF
. . TRBJ1-6 TRBV7-2 TGTGCCAGCAGCTTAGGGGCCCTCTCCTATAATTCACCCCTCCACTTT CASSLGALSYNSPLHF
TRBD2 few TRBJ2-7 TRBV24-1 TGTGCCACCAGTGTAAGCGGGAGGCCCTACGAGCAGTACTTC CATSVSGRPYEQYF
. . TRBJ2-7 TRBV21-1 TGTGCCAGCAGCAAAGCGGGACAGGGGGCTAGCGGGAGCTCCTACAATGAGCAGTACTTC CASSKAGQGASGSSYNEQYF
. . TRBJ2-3 TRBV28 TGTGCCAGCAGGTTGGCTTTGGGTACGCAGTATTTT CASRLALGTQYF
. . TRBJ1-6 TRBV20-1 TGCAGTGCTAGAGAAGGGGACGAATACTATAATTCACCCCTCCACTTT CSAREGDEYYNSPLHF
TRBD1 . TRBJ1-1 TRBV28 TGTGCCAGCAGTTCCGGACAGGGGAATGAAGCTTTCTTT CASSSGQGNEAFF
. . TRBJ2-4 TRBV19 TGTGCCAGTAGTGTTTTCAAAAACATTCAGTACTTC CASSVFKNIQYF